This T cell receptor beta chain was sequenced for a study of technical replicates of blood from a handful of donors. Germline V gene sequence: CDR1 WSHSY, CDR2 SAAADI. The V segment lost 4 bases and the J segment 7 bases; nucleotides outside the gene matches: 8. The length of the CDR3 is 15 residues. The count of this clone is one. Assay used: immunoSEQ multiplex PCR; TCRdb lists only in-frame clones, some missing. The sample lists about 88,000 clones, approximately 95% occurring once. The clonotype was recovered from a human donor in good health. The chain joins TRBV10-2 to TRBJ2-1; TRBD2 aligns across 9 bases. The sequencing sample was made of T cells isolated from PBMCs. CDR3 in DNA: TGCGCCAGCAGTGGTCTGGCGGGAGGGTCAAATGAGCAGTTCTTC. Amino acids: CASSGLAGGSNEQFF.